These T cell receptor beta chains were read from a single sample in a study of cytomegalovirus exposure and HLA in healthy donors. This table comes from immunoSEQ multiplex PCR, and its TCRdb copy is limited to in-frame clones, with some not included. This sample has around 190,000 clones, with 65% to 75% found just once. Specimen: PBMCs. All receptors come from a man aged 25-40 years in good health and CMV-seropositive. The conserved cysteine and the conserved F or W are not part of the CDR3 here.

>TRBV4-1|TRBJ2-1
ASSQLAGGPYNEQF
>TRBV9|TRBJ2-1
ASSPGGIYNEQF
>TRBV5-6|TRBJ2-5
ASSLGLAGYRGTQY
>TRBV2|TRBJ2-4
ASSQAGGTHIQY
>TRBV28|TRBJ2-7
ASSPGLAGYYEQY
>TRBV4-2|TRBJ1-3
ASSLIQGGSGNTIY
>TRBV18|TRBJ1-6
ASSQQSADSPLH
>TRBV4-2|TRBJ2-1
ASSQAPGTGVNEQF
>TRBV6-6|TRBJ2-7
ASSLREAYEQY
>TRBV10-3|TRBJ1-1
AIRPPTGRDTEAF
>TRBV9|TRBJ2-1
ASSPGGIFSYNEQF
>TRBV7-2|TRBJ2-3
ASSLDWTDTQY
>TRBV4-3|TRBJ2-2
ASSQERTGELF
>TRBV4-1|TRBJ2-7
ASSQEESLVGYEQY
>TRBV30|TRBJ2-7
AWRVKGVYEQY
>TRBV5-1|TRBJ1-1
ASATAPLENAEAF
>TRBV15|TRBJ1-1
ATSRREPGDWNTEAF
>TRBV5-8|TRBJ2-3
ASSFSVDTQY
>TRBV28|TRBJ2-7
ASSILAGNYEQY
>TRBV2|TRBJ1-6
ASISQAGSPLH
>TRBV6-5|TRBJ1-5
ASSTGQGGNQPQH
>TRBV5-5|TRBJ2-7
ASSLGQDYEQY
>TRBV2|TRBJ1-3
ASRPDRSFGNTIY
>TRBV2|TRBJ1-4
AFRGGRGEKLF
>TRBV5-1|TRBJ2-4
ASSSGGYDKNIQY
>TRBV7-2|TRBJ1-3
ASPIRQGRNSGNTIY
>TRBV5-1|TRBJ2-5
ASSFPGQETQY
>TRBV19|TRBJ2-7
ASSTGQTSYEQY
>TRBV7-2|TRBJ2-3
ASSLGVAIDTQY
>TRBV6-6|TRBJ1-2
ASTLGGRGNYGYT
>TRBV28|TRBJ2-5
ASSPSFFPLAGEGKTQY
>TRBV6-6|TRBJ2-7
ASSRGQEGGEQY
>TRBV7-2|TRBJ2-7
ASSLEGKPYEQY
>TRBV15|TRBJ2-3
ATSTSADTQY
>TRBV9|TRBJ1-4
ASSVAPGEKLF
>TRBV14|TRBJ1-6
ASSQGQGWHSPLH
>TRBV7-7|TRBJ2-7
ASSQDRTYEQY
>TRBV9|TRBJ1-2
ASSSPGTNYGYT
>TRBV7-2|TRBJ2-1
ASSLRVTGGVIGGNEQF
>TRBV7-6|TRBJ2-5
ASSPPRLAGETQY
>TRBV11-2|TRBJ2-7
ASSLDADSSYEQY
>TRBV11-1|TRBJ1-2
ASSSRHPNYGYT
>TRBV27|TRBJ1-1
ASRPWGQRGTEAF
>TRBV7-2|TRBJ1-1
ASSFFSELNTEAF
>TRBV7-6|TRBJ2-2
ASSLGQGGISGELF
>TRBV5-1|TRBJ2-3
ASSPGSADTQY
>TRBV10-2|TRBJ1-3
ASSAYRNSGNTIY
>TRBV7-6|TRBJ1-4
ASSVPYRGSTNEKLF
>TRBV29-1|TRBJ2-7
SVEDTSEAYEQY
>TRBV30|TRBJ1-4
AWTGKGAGLF
>TRBV4-2|TRBJ1-2
ASSQDPRNGYT
>TRBV9|TRBJ1-2
ASSIRDRTADGYT
>TRBV19|TRBJ2-5
ASSRTSGSLETQY